Described below is a single T cell receptor beta chain sequence and its context. The data derive from a study of T cell responses to AZD1222 COVID-19 vaccine. The V gene lost 3 bases and the J gene lost 9 bases, with 7 bases spanning the gap. Germline assignment: CDR1 SGDLS and CDR2 YYNGEE. CDR3 size: 11 residues. Generated by immunoSEQ multiplex PCR, the TCRdb table keeps only in-frame clones and is missing some. This sample has approximately 150,000 clones, with 80% to 90% found just once. This chain links TRBV9 with TRBJ2-1; the D gene is possibly TRBD1 (5 bases). This clonotype originated in an adult who received the MenACWY meningococcal vaccine as a control. The input for sequencing was peripheral blood, taken 28 days after the second dose of the MenACWY control vaccine. In DNA form, the CDR3 reads TGTGCCAGCAGCGCAAGGGGTGAGCAGTTCTTC. It yields the protein CASSARGEQFF.